This TCR beta chain was captured by sequencing in a study of radiotherapy plus CTLA-4 blockade in lung cancer. The overall study: Objective responses were documented in 15% to 20% of patients, with disease control in about 31%.

The method was immunoSEQ multiplex PCR; TCRdb's version includes in-frame clones alone and lacks a portion of them. The sample has around 130,000 clones; 85% to 90% are singletons. To note about this clone: Its specificity is not known.

Study-wide findings and caveats: Early clonal dynamics of blood T cells, together with interferon-beta, were reported as the best response predictor. Radiotherapy was combined with ipilimumab, and tumor-derived TCR clones then expanded in blood.

Per germline, CDR1 SGHDT and CDR2 YYEEEE. The CDR3 is made up of 15 amino acids. V was pared by 4 bases and J by 5 bases, with 16 bases between. Focal radiation with ipilimumab CTLA-4 blockade was given to patients with chemo-refractory metastatic non-small-cell lung cancer. The source material was peripheral blood, sampled from a patient treated with radiotherapy plus ipilimumab. This receptor was identified in a human donor with non-small cell lung cancer that progressed on radiotherapy plus ipilimumab. The chain has TRBV5-6 and TRBJ1-5; TRBD1 is a possible D gene (5 bases). The CDR3 DNA is TGTGCCAGCAGCCGGGGGAGGTCGGGTCATCAGCCCCAGCATTTT. Its protein product is CASSRGRSGHQPQHF.